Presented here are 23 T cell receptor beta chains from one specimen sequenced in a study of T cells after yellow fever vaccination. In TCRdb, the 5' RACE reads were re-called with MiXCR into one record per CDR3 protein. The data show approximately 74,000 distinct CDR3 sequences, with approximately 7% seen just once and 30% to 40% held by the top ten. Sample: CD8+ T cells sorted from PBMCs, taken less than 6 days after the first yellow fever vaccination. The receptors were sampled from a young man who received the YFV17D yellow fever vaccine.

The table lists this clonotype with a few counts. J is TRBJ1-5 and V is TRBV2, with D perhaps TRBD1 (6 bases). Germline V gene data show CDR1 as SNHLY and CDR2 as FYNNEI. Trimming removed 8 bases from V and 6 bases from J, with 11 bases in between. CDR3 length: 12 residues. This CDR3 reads CASGEGVQPQHF. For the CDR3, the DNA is TGTGCCAGCGGGGAGGGGGTTCAGCCCCAGCATTTT. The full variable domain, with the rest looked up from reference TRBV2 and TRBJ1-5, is EPEVTQTPSHQVTQMGQEVILRCVPISNHLYFYWYRQILGQKVEFLVSFYNNEISEKSEIFDDQFSVERPDGSNFTLKIRSTKLEDSAMYFCASGEGVQPQHFGDGTRLSIL.

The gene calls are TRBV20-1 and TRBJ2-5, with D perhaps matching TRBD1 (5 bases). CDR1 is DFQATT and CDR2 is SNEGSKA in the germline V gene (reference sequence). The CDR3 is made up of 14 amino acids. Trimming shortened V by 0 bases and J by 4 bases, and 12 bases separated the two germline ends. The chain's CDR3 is CSARDPRGRETQYF. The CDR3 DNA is TGCAGTGCTAGAGACCCAAGGGGTAGAGAGACCCAGTACTTC.

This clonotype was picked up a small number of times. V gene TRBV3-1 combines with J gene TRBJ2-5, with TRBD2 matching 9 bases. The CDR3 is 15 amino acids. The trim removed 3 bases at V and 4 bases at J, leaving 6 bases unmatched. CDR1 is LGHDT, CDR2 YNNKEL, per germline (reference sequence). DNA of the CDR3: TGTGCCAGCAGCCATTCAGCGGGGGGACCAGAGACCCAGTACTTC. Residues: CASSHSAGGPETQYF.

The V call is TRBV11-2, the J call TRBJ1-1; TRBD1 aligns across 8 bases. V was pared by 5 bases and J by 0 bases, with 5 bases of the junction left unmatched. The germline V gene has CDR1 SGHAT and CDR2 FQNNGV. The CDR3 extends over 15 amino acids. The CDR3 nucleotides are TGTGCCAGCAGCGGCGACAGGGGTCTGAACACTGAAGCTTTCTTT. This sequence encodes CASSGDRGLNTEAFF.

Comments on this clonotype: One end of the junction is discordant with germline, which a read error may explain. The CDR3 coding sequence is TGCAGTGCTAGACGGTCAACCTACAATGATCAGTTCTTC. Translation gives CSARRSTYNDQFF. V and J are TRBV20-1 and TRBJ2-1; D unresolved. Germline V CDR1 and CDR2: DFQATT, SNEGSKA (reference sequence). The CDR3 spans 13 residues.

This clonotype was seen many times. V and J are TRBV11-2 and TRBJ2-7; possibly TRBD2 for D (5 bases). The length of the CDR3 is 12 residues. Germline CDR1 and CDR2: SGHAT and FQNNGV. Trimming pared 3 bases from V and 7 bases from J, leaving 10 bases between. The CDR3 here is CASSLTGGEQYF. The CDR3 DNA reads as TGTGCCAGCAGCTTGACCGGAGGAGAGCAGTACTTC.

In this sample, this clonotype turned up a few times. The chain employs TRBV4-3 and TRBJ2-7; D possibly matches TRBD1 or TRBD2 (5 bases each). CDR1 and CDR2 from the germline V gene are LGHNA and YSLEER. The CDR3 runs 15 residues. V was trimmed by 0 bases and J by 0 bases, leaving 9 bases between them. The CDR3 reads CASSQDLGTSYEQYV. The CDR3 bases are TGCGCCAGCAGCCAAGATCTTGGGACCTCCTACGAGCAGTACGTC.

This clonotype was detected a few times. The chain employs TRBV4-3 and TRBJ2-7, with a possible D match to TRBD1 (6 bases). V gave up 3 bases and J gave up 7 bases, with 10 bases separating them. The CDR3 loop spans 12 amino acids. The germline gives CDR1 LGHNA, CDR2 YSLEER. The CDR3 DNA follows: TGCGCCAGCAGCCAGGGGGCAGGGGAGCAGTACTTC. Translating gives CASSQGAGEQYF.

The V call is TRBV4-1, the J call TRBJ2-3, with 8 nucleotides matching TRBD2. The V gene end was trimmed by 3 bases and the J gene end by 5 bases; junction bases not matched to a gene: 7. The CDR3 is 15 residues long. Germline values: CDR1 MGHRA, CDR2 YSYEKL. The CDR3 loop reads CASSHYGGAGDTQYF. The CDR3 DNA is TGCGCCAGCAGCCACTACGGGGGGGCAGGAGATACGCAGTATTTT.

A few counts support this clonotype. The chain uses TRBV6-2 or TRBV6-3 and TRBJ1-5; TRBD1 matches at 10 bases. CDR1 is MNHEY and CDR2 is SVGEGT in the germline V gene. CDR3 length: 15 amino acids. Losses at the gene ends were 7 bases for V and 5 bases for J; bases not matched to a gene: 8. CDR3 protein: CASTNDRGQDQPQHF. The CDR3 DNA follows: TGTGCCAGCACCAATGACAGGGGGCAAGATCAGCCCCAGCATTTT.

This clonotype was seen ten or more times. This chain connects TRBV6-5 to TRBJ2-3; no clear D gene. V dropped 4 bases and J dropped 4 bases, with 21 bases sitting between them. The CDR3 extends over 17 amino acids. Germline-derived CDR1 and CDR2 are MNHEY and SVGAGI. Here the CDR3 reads CASSSRSTRLSPDTQYF. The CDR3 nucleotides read TGTGCCAGCAGTTCCCGTTCCACTCGTCTTTCCCCAGATACGCAGTATTTT.

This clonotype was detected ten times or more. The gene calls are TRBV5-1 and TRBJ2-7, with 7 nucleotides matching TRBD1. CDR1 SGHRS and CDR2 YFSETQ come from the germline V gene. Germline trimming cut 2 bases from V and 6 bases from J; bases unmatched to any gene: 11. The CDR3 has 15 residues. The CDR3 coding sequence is TGCGCCAGCAGCTTCACAGGGGCGAGTGCGAGCGAGCAGTACTTC. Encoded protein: CASSFTGASASEQYF.

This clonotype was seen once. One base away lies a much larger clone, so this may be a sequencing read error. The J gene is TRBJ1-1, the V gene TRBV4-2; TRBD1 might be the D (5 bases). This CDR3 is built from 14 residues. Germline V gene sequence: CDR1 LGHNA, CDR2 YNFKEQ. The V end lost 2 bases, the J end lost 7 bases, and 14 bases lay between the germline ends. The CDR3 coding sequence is TGTGCCAGCAGCCAACCCTACGGACACTTTGAAGCTTTCTTT. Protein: CASSQPYGHFEAFF.

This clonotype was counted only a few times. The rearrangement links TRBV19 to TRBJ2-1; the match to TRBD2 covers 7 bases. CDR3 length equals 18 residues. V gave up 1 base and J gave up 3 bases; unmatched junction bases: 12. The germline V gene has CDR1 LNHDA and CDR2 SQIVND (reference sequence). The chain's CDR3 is CASSIGAQRGPNYNEQFF. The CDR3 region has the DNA TGTGCCAGTAGTATAGGGGCCCAGCGGGGACCGAACTACAATGAGCAGTTCTTC.

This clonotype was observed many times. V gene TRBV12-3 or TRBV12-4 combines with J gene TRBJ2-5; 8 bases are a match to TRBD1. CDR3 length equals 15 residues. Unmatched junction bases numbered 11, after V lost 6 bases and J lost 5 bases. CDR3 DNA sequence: TGTGCCAGCAGACAACTGACAGGGGATCAGGAGACCCAGTACTTC. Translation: CASRQLTGDQETQYF.

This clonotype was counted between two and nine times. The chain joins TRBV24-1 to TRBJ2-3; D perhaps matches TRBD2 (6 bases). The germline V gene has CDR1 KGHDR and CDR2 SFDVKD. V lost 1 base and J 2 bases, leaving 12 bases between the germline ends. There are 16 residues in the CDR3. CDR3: CATSDFGTATTDTQYF. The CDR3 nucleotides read TGTGCCACCAGTGATTTCGGGACTGCTACCACAGATACGCAGTATTTT.

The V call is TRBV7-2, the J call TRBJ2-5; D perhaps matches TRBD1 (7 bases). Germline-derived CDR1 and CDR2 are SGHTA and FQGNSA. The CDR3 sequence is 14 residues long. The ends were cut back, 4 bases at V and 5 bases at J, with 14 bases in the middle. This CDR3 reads CASSSSRGDETQYF. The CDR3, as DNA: TGTGCCAGCAGCTCGTCCAGGGGGGATGAGACCCAGTACTTC.

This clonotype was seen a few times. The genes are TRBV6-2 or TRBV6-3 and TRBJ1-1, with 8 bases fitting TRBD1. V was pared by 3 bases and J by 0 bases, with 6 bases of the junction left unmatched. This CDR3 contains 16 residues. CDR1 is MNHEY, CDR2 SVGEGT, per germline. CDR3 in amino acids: CASSYGTGGMNTEAFF. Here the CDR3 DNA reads TGTGCCAGCAGTTATGGAACAGGGGGTATGAACACTGAAGCTTTCTTT.

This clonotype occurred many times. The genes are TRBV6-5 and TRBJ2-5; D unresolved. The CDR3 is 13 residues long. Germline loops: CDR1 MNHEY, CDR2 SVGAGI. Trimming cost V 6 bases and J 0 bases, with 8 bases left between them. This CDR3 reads CASRPWYQETQYF. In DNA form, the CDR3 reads TGTGCCAGCAGGCCTTGGTACCAAGAGACCCAGTACTTC.

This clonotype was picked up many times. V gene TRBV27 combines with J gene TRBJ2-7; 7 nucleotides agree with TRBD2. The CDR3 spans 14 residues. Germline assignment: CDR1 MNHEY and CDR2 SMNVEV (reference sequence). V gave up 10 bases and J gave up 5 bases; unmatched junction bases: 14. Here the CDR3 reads CATGSGEGLHEQYV. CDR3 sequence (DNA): TGTGCCACCGGTTCGGGGGAGGGACTCCACGAGCAGTACGTC.

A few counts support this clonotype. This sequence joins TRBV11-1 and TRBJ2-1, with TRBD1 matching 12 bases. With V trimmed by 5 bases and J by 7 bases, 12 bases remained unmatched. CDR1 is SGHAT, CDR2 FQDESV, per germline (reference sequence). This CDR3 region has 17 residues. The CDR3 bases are TGTGCCAGCAGCGTGATGAACCCGGGACAGGGGGCGAATGAGCAGTTCTTC. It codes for CASSVMNPGQGANEQFF.

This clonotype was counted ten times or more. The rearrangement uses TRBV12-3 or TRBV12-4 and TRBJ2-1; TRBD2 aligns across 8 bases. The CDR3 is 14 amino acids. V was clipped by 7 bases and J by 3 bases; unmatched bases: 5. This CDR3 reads CASNPGGYYNEQFF. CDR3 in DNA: TGTGCCAGCAACCCGGGGGGGTACTACAATGAGCAGTTCTTC.

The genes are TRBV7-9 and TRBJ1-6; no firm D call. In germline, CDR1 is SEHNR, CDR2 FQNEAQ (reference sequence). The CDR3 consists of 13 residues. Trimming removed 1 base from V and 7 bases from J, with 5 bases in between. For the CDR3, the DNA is TGTGCCAGCAGCTTAGGACCGAATTCACCCCTCCACTTT. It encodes CASSLGPNSPLHF. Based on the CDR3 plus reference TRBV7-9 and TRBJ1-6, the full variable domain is DTGVSQNPRHKITKRGQNVTFRCDPISEHNRLYWYRQTLGQGPEFLTYFQNEAQLEKSRLLSDRFSAERPKGSFSTLEIQRTEQGDSAMYLCASSLGPNSPLHFGNGTRLTVT.